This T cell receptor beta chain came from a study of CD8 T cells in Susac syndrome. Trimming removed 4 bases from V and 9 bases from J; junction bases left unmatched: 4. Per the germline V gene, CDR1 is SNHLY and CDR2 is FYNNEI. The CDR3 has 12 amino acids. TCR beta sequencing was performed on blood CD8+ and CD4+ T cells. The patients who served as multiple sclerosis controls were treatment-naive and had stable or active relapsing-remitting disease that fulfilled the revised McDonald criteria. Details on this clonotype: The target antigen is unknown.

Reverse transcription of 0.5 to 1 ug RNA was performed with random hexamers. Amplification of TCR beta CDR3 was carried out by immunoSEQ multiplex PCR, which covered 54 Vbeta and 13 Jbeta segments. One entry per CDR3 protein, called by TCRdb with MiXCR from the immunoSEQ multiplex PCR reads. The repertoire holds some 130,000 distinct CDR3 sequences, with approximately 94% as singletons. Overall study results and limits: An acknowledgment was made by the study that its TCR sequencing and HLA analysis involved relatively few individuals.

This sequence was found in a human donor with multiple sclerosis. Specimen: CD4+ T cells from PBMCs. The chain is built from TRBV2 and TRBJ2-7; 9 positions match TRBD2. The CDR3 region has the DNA TGTGCCAGCAGTGCCGGGACTAGCCCGCAGTACTTC. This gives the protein CASSAGTSPQYF.